A single T cell receptor beta chain is shown here with its context. Shortly before study entry, within 2 weeks, exposed participants had met a COVID-19 case. The data stem from a study of blood T cell repertoires in COVID-19. Study as a whole: Researchers got acute and convalescent COVID-19 samples from the United States, Italy and Spain.

V was cut by 4 bases and J by 7 bases, with 10 bases left in between. This CDR3 region has 12 residues. Germline V gene lookup returns CDR1 LGHDT and CDR2 YNNKEL (reference sequence). Per the original data handling: Scientists estimated how many nucleated cells there were by amplifying reference gene primers. Here immunoSEQ multiplex PCR was the method, and the copy in TCRdb shows in-frame clones only, minus some. The V and J calls and clone size are taken from that table; D and trimming were inferred from the DNA. The sample consists of a few hundred thousand clones, roughly 88% of them appearing once.

The TCR comes from a woman under 30 who had been exposed to COVID-19. The V and J genes are TRBV3-1 (or the pseudogene TRBV3-2) and TRBJ1-2; maybe TRBD1 (6 bases). The sample taken for sequencing was PBMCs or T cells enriched from blood (not recorded which). The CDR3 is CASSPTGSGYTF. In nucleotides, the CDR3 is TGTGCCAGCAGCCCAACAGGGAGTGGCTACACCTTC.